This record looks at one T cell receptor beta chain sequence and its context. Only in-frame clones appear in the TCRdb table, and some are missing; sequencing was by immunoSEQ multiplex PCR. The table records 75,000 to 95,000 clones, 82% of them present only once. This sample was included in a study of blood T cell repertoires in COVID-19. Losses at the gene ends were 2 bases for V and 3 bases for J; bases not matched to a gene: 4. CDR3 length equals 15 residues. Germline CDR1 is KGHSH and CDR2 is LQKENI. J is TRBJ2-1 and V is TRBV18, with 7 bases that match TRBD1. The sample comprised peripheral blood. This TCR derives from a human donor in a cohort sampled during active COVID-19. The CDR3 sequence is CASSPVGQSYNEQFF. The CDR3 DNA is TGTGCCAGCTCACCAGTGGGACAGAGCTACAATGAGCAGTTCTTC.